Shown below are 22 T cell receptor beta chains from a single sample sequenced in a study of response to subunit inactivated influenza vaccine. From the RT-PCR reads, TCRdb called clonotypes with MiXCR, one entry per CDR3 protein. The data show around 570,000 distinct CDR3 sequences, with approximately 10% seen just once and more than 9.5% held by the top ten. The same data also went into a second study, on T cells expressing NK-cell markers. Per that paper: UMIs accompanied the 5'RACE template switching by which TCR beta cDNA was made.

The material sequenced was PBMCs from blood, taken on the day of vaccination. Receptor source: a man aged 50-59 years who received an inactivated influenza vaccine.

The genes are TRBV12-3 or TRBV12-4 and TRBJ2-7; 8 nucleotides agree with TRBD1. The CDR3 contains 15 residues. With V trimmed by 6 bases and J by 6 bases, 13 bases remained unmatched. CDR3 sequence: CASRPSTGEYGEQYF. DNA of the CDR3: TGTGCCAGCAGGCCATCGACAGGGGAGTACGGCGAGCAGTACTTC.

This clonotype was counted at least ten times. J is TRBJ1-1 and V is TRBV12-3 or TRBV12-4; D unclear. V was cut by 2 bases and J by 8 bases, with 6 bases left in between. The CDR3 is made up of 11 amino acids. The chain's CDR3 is CASSLTTEAFF. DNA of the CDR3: TGTGCCAGCAGTTTAACGACCGAAGCTTTCTTT.

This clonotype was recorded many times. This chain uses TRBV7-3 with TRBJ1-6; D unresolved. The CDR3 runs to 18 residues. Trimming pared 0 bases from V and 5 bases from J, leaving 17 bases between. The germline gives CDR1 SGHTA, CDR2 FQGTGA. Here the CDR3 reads CASSLTLRAGWDNSPLHF. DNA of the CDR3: TGTGCCAGCAGCTTAACGTTAAGGGCAGGCTGGGATAATTCACCCCTCCACTTT.

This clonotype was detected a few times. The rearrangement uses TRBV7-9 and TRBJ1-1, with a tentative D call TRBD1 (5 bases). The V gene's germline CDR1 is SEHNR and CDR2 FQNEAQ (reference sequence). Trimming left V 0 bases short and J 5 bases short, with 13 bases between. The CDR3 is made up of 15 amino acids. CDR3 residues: CASSLAGPGKTEAFF. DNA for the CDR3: TGTGCCAGCAGCTTAGCGGGGCCAGGAAAAACTGAAGCTTTCTTT.

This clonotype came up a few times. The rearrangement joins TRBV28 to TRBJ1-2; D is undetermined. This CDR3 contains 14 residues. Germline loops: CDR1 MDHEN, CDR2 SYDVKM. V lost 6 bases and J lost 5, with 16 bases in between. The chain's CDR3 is CASSQPEQKYGYTF. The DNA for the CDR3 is TGTGCCAGCAGCCAGCCGGAGCAGAAATATGGCTACACCTTC.

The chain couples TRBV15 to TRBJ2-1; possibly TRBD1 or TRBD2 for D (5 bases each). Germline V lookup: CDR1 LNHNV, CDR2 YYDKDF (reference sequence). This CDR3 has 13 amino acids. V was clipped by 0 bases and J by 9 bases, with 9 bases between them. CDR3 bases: TGTGCCACCAGCAGAGATCTTGGGGGTGAGCAGTTCTTC. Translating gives CATSRDLGGEQFF.

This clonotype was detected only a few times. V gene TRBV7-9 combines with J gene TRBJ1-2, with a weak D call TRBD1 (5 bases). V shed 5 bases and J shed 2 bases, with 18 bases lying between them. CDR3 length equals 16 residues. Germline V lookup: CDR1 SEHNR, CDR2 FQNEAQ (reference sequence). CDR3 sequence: CASSLTWGRINYGYTF. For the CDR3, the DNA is TGTGCCAGCAGCCTGACCTGGGGACGGATAAACTATGGCTACACCTTC.

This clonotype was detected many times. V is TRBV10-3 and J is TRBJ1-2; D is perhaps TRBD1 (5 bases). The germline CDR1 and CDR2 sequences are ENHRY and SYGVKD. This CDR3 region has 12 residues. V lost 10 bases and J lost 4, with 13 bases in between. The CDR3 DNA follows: TGTGCCACCCAAGGGGTGGTCTATGGCTACACCTTC. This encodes CATQGVVYGYTF.

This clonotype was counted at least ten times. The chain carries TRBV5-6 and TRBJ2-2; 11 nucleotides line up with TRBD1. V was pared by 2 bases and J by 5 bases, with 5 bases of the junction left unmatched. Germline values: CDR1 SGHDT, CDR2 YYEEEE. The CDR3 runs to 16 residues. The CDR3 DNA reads TGTGCCAGCAGCTTTCGGACAGGGGGCTTGACCGGGGAGCTGTTTTTT. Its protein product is CASSFRTGGLTGELFF.

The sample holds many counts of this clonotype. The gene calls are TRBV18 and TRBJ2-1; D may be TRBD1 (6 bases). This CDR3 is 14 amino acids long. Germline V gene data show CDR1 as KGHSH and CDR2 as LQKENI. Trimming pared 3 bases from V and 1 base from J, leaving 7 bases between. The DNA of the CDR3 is TGTGCCAGCTCACCGGACAGTTCCTACAATGAGCAGTTCTTC. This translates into CASSPDSSYNEQFF.

This CDR3 is CASRSTGAYEQYF. Here the CDR3 DNA reads TGTGCCAGCAGATCGACAGGAGCCTACGAGCAGTACTTC. The rearrangement joins TRBV3-1 to TRBJ2-7; a weak D match, TRBD1 (6 bases). This CDR3 contains 13 residues. Germline loops: CDR1 LGHDT, CDR2 YNNKEL (reference sequence). Trimming took 6 bases from V and 2 from J, leaving 11 bases between them.

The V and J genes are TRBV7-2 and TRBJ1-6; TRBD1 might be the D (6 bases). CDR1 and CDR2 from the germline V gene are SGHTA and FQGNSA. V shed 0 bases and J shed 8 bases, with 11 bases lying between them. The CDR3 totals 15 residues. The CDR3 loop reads CASSLATGRHSPLHF. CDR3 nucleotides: TGTGCCAGCAGCTTAGCCACAGGGAGGCATTCACCCCTCCACTTT.

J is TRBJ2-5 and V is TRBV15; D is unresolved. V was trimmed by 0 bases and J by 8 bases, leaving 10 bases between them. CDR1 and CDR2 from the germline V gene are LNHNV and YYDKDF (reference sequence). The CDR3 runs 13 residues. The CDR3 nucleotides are TGTGCCACCAGCAGAGATCGGTTGGAAACCCAGTACTTC. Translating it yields CATSRDRLETQYF.

The CDR3 loop is CSVKQGQYNEQFF. The CDR3 nucleotides are TGCAGCGTTAAACAGGGACAGTACAATGAGCAGTTCTTC. The chain joins TRBV29-1 to TRBJ2-1; 7 nucleotides line up with TRBD1. The junction had 5 bases not matched to a gene; V was cut back by 5 bases and J by 4 bases. The CDR3 extends over 13 amino acids. Germline-derived CDR1 and CDR2 are SQVTM and ANQGSEA.

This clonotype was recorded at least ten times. The CDR3 reads CASSATLYNEQYF. DNA of the CDR3: TGTGCCAGCAGTGCGACCTTATACAACGAGCAGTACTTC. V is TRBV6-2 or TRBV6-3 and J is TRBJ2-7; no definite D call. Germline lookup yields CDR1 MNHEY and CDR2 SVGEGT. This CDR3 spans 13 amino acids. Trimming pared 5 bases from V and 5 bases from J, leaving 13 bases between.

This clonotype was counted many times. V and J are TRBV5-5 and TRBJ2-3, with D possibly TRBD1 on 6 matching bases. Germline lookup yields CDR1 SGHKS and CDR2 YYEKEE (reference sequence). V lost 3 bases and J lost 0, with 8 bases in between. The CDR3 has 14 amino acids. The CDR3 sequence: CASSYGTSTDTQYF. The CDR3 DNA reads TGTGCCAGCAGCTATGGGACAAGCACAGATACGCAGTATTTT.

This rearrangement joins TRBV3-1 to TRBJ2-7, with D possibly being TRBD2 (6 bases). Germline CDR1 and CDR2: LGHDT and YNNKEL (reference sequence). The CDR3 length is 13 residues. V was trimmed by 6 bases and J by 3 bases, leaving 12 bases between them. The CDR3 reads CASSFPGDYEQYF. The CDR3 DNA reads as TGTGCCAGCAGTTTCCCGGGAGACTACGAGCAGTACTTC.

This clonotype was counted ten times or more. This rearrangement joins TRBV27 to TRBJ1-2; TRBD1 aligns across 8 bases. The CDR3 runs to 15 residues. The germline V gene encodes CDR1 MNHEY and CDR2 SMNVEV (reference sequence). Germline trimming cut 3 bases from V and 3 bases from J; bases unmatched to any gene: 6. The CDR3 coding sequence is TGTGCCAGCAGTTTTGGAGACAGGGGACACTATGGCTACACCTTC. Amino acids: CASSFGDRGHYGYTF.

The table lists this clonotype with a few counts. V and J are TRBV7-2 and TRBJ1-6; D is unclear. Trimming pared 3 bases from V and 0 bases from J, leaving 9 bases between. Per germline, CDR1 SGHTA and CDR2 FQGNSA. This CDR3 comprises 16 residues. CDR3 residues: CASSLYWSSYNSPLHF. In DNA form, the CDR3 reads TGTGCCAGCAGCTTGTATTGGAGCTCCTATAATTCACCCCTCCACTTT.

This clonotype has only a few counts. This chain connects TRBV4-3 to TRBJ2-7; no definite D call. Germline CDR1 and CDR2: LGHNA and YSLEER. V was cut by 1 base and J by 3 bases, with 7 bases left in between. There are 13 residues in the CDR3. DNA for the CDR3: TGCGCCAGCAGCCAAGGACCGATCTACGAGCAGTACTTC. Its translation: CASSQGPIYEQYF.

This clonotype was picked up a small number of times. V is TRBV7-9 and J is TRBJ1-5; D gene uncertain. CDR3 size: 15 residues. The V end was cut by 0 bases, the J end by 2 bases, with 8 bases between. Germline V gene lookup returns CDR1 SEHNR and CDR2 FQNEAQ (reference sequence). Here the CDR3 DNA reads TGTGCCAGCAGCTTAGCAGGGCCAGGCAATCAGCCCCAGCATTTT. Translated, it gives CASSLAGPGNQPQHF.

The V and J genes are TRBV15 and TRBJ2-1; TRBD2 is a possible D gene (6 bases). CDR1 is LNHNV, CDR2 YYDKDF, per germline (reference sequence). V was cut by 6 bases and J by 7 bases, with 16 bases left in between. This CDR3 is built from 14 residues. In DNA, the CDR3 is TGTGCCACCAGTTATTGGAGGGGCCGAAATGAGCAGTTCTTC. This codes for CATSYWRGRNEQFF.